Each of the 27 T cell receptor beta chains below was sequenced from the same sample in a study of T cell changes during pregnancy in multiple sclerosis. The method was immunoSEQ multiplex PCR; TCRdb's version includes in-frame clones alone and lacks a portion of them. The repertoire holds about 15,000 clones, with 84% as singletons. This specimen was CD8+ T cells from peripheral blood mononuclear cells, taken in the third trimester of pregnancy. Receptors were obtained from a female donor in good health, enrolled as a control in a pregnancy study.

This clone came up many times. A read error may produce the germline difference seen at one junction end. The V call is TRBV7-7, the J call TRBJ2-7, with D possibly TRBD2 on 6 matching bases. Germline lookup yields CDR1 SSHAT and CDR2 FNYEAQ (reference sequence). The CDR3 is 14 residues long. The CDR3 DNA reads TGTGCTAGCAGCTTGCGGGAAATTGGCTACGAGCAGTACTTC. Protein product: CASSLREIGYEQYF.

In this sample, this clone is medium-sized. The CDR3 DNA sequence: TGTGCCAGCAGCCCGAAACTAGCGGGATTACTCGAGCAGTACTTC. Amino acid sequence: CASSPKLAGLLEQYF. V usage is TRBV6-6 and J usage is TRBJ2-7, with 10 bases aligning to TRBD2. J lost 6 bases, V lost 6 bases, and 11 bases had no gene match. The germline gives CDR1 MNHNY, CDR2 SVGAGI (reference sequence). The CDR3 length is 15 residues.

The chain joins TRBV29-1 to TRBJ2-1, with D maybe TRBD2 (5 bases). The CDR3 has 12 amino acids. V was trimmed by 7 bases and J by 4 bases, leaving 11 bases between them. Germline CDR1 reads SQVTM; CDR2 reads ANQGSEA. CDR3 sequence (DNA): TGCAGCGGAGGGCGACTATACAATGAGCAGTTCTTC. Its translation: CSGGRLYNEQFF.

The J gene is TRBJ1-1, the V gene TRBV5-1, with TRBD1 as a possible D gene (5 bases). V was trimmed by 3 bases and J by 2 bases, leaving 23 bases between them. This CDR3 spans 18 amino acids. Per germline, CDR1 SGHRS and CDR2 YFSETQ. The CDR3 DNA sequence: TGCGCCAGCAGCTCAATACCTAGGACAACGGGCACTAACACTGAAGCTTTCTTT. Translation: CASSSIPRTTGTNTEAFF.

This chain joins TRBV19 and TRBJ2-3, with a tentative D call TRBD2 (6 bases). V was clipped by 4 bases and J by 3 bases, with 17 bases between them. The CDR3 spans 16 residues. Germline V CDR1 and CDR2: LNHDA, SQIVND (reference sequence). CDR3 sequence: CASSTPAGRITDTQYF. The CDR3 DNA reads TGTGCCAGTAGTACCCCCGCGGGACGAATTACAGATACGCAGTATTTT. Looking up the rest from reference TRBV19 and TRBJ2-3 gives the full variable domain: DGGITQSPKYLFRKEGQNVTLSCEQNLNHDAMYWYRQDPGQGLRLIYYSQIVNDFQKGDIAEGYSVSREKKESFPLTVTSAQKNPTAFYLCASSTPAGRITDTQYFGPGTRLTVL.

Only a few counts were recorded for this clone. The chain carries TRBV7-9 and TRBJ1-2, with D possibly matching TRBD1 (5 bases). V shed 4 bases and J shed 4 bases, with 13 bases lying between them. This CDR3 region has 14 residues. Germline lookup yields CDR1 SEHNR and CDR2 FQNEAQ (reference sequence). Written as DNA, the CDR3 is TGTGCCAGCAGCTCCCCCGACAGTCCCTATGGCTACACCTTC. Its protein is CASSSPDSPYGYTF. The full variable domain, rest sourced from reference TRBV7-9 and TRBJ1-2, is DTGVSQNPRHKITKRGQNVTFRCDPISEHNRLYWYRQTLGQGPEFLTYFQNEAQLEKSRLLSDRFSAERPKGSFSTLEIQRTEQGDSAMYLCASSSPDSPYGYTFGSGTRLTVV.

The chain carries TRBV6-5 and TRBJ2-1, with D maybe TRBD1 (5 bases). The CDR3 is 13 residues long. Germline loops: CDR1 MNHEY, CDR2 SVGAGI. Between the trimmed V and J ends, which lost 2 bases and 4 bases, there was a span of 6 bases. The DNA of the CDR3 is TGTGCCAGCAGTTACGACAGTTACAATGAGCAGTTCTTC. This gives the protein CASSYDSYNEQFF.

V and J are TRBV9 and TRBJ2-7, with TRBD2 matching 7 bases. Germline trimming cut 4 bases from V and 6 bases from J; bases unmatched to any gene: 4. CDR3 size: 12 residues. Germline-derived CDR1 and CDR2 are SGDLS and YYNGEE. The CDR3 reads CASSSGVSEQYF. CDR3 bases: TGTGCCAGCAGCAGCGGGGTCTCCGAGCAGTACTTC.

The chain combines TRBV11-2 with TRBJ1-6; possible D gene TRBD1, 6 bases. Trimming left V 6 bases short and J 2 bases short, with 20 bases between. This CDR3 contains 18 residues. Per the germline V gene, CDR1 is SGHAT and CDR2 is FQNNGV. CDR3 loop: CASSSPGETVAYNSPLHF. The CDR3 nucleotides read TGTGCCAGCAGTTCTCCAGGGGAGACAGTAGCCTATAATTCACCCCTCCACTTT.

In this sample, this clone turned up once. The chain joins TRBV19 to TRBJ2-7, with TRBD1 matching 8 bases. Losses at the gene ends were 5 bases for V and 5 bases for J; bases not matched to a gene: 8. The CDR3 runs 14 residues. Germline V lookup: CDR1 LNHDA, CDR2 SQIVND (reference sequence). CDR3 loop: CASSLDRAKDEQYF. The CDR3 DNA follows: TGTGCCAGTAGTTTGGACAGGGCAAAGGACGAGCAGTACTTC.

The V call is TRBV6-4, the J call TRBJ2-6; 7 bases agree with TRBD1. Germline V gene lookup returns CDR1 MRHNA and CDR2 SNTAGT. V lost 3 bases, J lost 4 bases, and 3 bases stayed unmatched. The CDR3 loop spans 15 amino acids. The CDR3 protein is CASSERGPGANVLTF. CDR3 nucleotides: TGTGCCAGCAGTGAAAGGGGGCCCGGGGCCAACGTCCTGACTTTC.

This chain links TRBV6-5 with TRBJ1-1, with 10 bases fitting TRBD1. The germline gives CDR1 MNHEY, CDR2 SVGAGI. The CDR3 contains 14 residues. The V segment lost 3 bases and the J segment 4 bases; nucleotides outside the gene matches: 2. In nucleotides, the CDR3 is TGTGCCAGCAGTTATGGACAGGGGGTCACTGAAGCTTTCTTT. Its translation is CASSYGQGVTEAFF.

On this clone: The junction departs from the called germline gene at one end, perhaps through a read error. The rearrangement joins TRBV7-2 to TRBJ2-7; D is perhaps TRBD2 (5 bases). This CDR3 is built from 16 residues. Germline CDR1 and CDR2: SGHTA and FQGNSA. CDR3 sequence reads: CASTLTGLASSYEQYF. The CDR3 coding sequence is TGTGCCAGCACCTTAACTGGACTGGCGTCCTCCTACGAGCAGTACTTC.

CDR3 DNA sequence: TGTGCTAGTGGTTTCGGGGGGGGCCAAGAGACCCAGTACTTC. This gives the protein CASGFGGGQETQYF. The chain is built from TRBV12-5 and TRBJ2-5; 8 bases match TRBD2. The CDR3 has 14 residues. Germline CDR1 reads LGHNT; CDR2 reads FRNRAP. Trimming removed 3 bases from V and 1 base from J; junction bases left unmatched: 1.

The chain is built from TRBV15 and TRBJ1-1, with D hard to call. CDR3 length: 13 amino acids. The germline V and J ends were trimmed by 3 bases and 5 bases, with 10 bases remaining between them. Germline V CDR1 and CDR2: LNHNV, YYDKDF (reference sequence). CDR3 amino acids: CATSSAPGTEAFF. As DNA, the CDR3 is TGTGCCACCAGCAGTGCCCCAGGTACTGAAGCTTTCTTT.

In this sample, this clone turned up a few times. V gene TRBV19 combines with J gene TRBJ1-2, with TRBD1 as a possible D gene (5 bases). Trimming removed 6 bases at V and 4 bases at J, with 18 bases between. CDR1 is LNHDA, CDR2 SQIVND, per germline (reference sequence). The CDR3 is 15 residues long. The CDR3 nucleotides read TGTGCCAGTAGACCCAAGGACACTGCCGTCTATGGCTACACCTTC. It encodes CASRPKDTAVYGYTF.

This chain links TRBV7-9 with TRBJ2-7; 7 nucleotides agree with TRBD2. The CDR3 is made up of 14 amino acids. Germline assignment: CDR1 SEHNR and CDR2 FQNEAQ (reference sequence). J was trimmed by 3 bases and V by 7 bases; bases with no gene match: 9. The CDR3 sequence: CASIEGRVGYEQYF. The CDR3 region has the DNA TGTGCCAGCATAGAGGGGAGGGTAGGCTACGAGCAGTACTTC. The variable domain in full, completed from reference TRBV7-9 and TRBJ2-7, reads DTGVSQNPRHKITKRGQNVTFRCDPISEHNRLYWYRQTLGQGPEFLTYFQNEAQLEKSRLLSDRFSAERPKGSFSTLEIQRTEQGDSAMYLCASIEGRVGYEQYFGPGTRLTVT.

The chain combines TRBV5-6 with TRBJ1-2, with D perhaps matching TRBD1 (6 bases). Per germline, CDR1 SGHDT and CDR2 YYEEEE. This CDR3 contains 13 residues. V shed 3 bases and J shed 4 bases, with 10 bases lying between them. This chain's CDR3 is CASSSRDTYGYTF. CDR3 DNA: TGTGCCAGCAGCTCCCGGGACACCTATGGCTACACCTTC.

This clone appeared once. V gene TRBV29-1 combines with J gene TRBJ2-7, with D perhaps TRBD1 (6 bases). V was trimmed by 4 bases and J by 1 base, leaving 11 bases between them. The CDR3 has 13 amino acids. The V gene's germline CDR1 is SQVTM and CDR2 ANQGSEA. CDR3 sequence reads: CSVGRQDSYEQYF. The DNA of the CDR3 is TGCAGCGTTGGCAGACAGGATTCCTACGAGCAGTACTTC.

The chain has TRBV7-9 and TRBJ1-1; 11 bases agree with TRBD1. With 5 bases clipped from V and 3 bases from J, the junction kept 14 bases outside the gene matches. This CDR3 has 18 amino acids. Germline V gene data show CDR1 as SEHNR and CDR2 as FQNEAQ (reference sequence). The CDR3 bases are TGTGCCAGCAGCCCCTCGGACAGGGGGCGGATCCCGGACACTGAAGCTTTCTTT. It yields the protein CASSPSDRGRIPDTEAFF.

The chain has TRBV6-5 and TRBJ2-1; TRBD2 is a possible D gene (5 bases). This CDR3 comprises 14 residues. V lost 4 bases, J lost 11 bases, and 18 bases lay in between. Germline V gives CDR1 MNHEY, CDR2 SVGAGI. The CDR3 protein is CASSSMEADPQQFF. In DNA, the CDR3 is TGTGCCAGCAGTTCCATGGAGGCGGACCCACAGCAGTTCTTC.

V gene TRBV2 combines with J gene TRBJ1-6; perhaps TRBD1 as D (6 bases). This CDR3 contains 15 residues. Per germline, CDR1 SNHLY and CDR2 FYNNEI. V lost 2 bases and J 7 bases, leaving 12 bases between the germline ends. CDR3 sequence (DNA): TGTGCCAGCAGTGAACTGGGGGCGAGCAATTCACCCCTCCACTTT. Translating it yields CASSELGASNSPLHF.

J is TRBJ2-1 and V is TRBV19; TRBD2 aligns across 11 bases. Trimming took 4 bases from V and 10 from J; bases not matched to a gene: 9. The length of the CDR3 is 15 residues. Per the germline V gene, CDR1 is LNHDA and CDR2 is SQIVND (reference sequence). CDR3 loop: CASSTLAGGPHEQFF. In nucleotides, the CDR3 is TGTGCCAGTAGTACCCTAGCGGGAGGCCCACACGAGCAGTTCTTC.

This clone came up once. V and J are TRBV6-5 and TRBJ2-1, with D possibly being TRBD2 (5 bases). Germline V gives CDR1 MNHEY, CDR2 SVGAGI. This CDR3 is 15 amino acids long. Trimming pared 2 bases from V and 0 bases from J, leaving 8 bases between. The CDR3 protein is CASSYGESSYNEQFF. The CDR3 DNA sequence: TGTGCCAGCAGTTACGGGGAGAGCTCCTACAATGAGCAGTTCTTC.

The genes are TRBV15 and TRBJ2-7, with D possibly being TRBD2 (5 bases). V lost 1 base to trimming and J lost 6 bases, with 16 bases between them. Germline CDR1 is LNHNV and CDR2 is YYDKDF (reference sequence). CDR3 size: 15 residues. CDR3 DNA: TGTGCCACCAGCAGAGGATCGGACTCATGGGGCGAGCAGTACTTC. Protein product: CATSRGSDSWGEQYF.

This chain links TRBV6-4 with TRBJ2-1; 7 bases agree with TRBD1. Losses at the gene ends were 4 bases for V and 0 bases for J; bases not matched to a gene: 0. CDR3 size: 14 residues. CDR1 MRHNA and CDR2 SNTAGT come from the germline V gene. CDR3 in amino acids: CASSAGGSYNEQFF. As DNA, the CDR3 is TGTGCCAGCAGTGCAGGGGGCTCCTACAATGAGCAGTTCTTC.

The rearrangement uses TRBV2 and TRBJ1-4, with D tentatively TRBD1 (6 bases). Germline CDR1 is SNHLY and CDR2 is FYNNEI. The ends were cut back, 3 bases at V and 0 bases at J, with 14 bases in the middle. The CDR3 is made up of 17 amino acids. CDR3 loop: CASSDPGHTATNEKLFF. The CDR3 bases are TGTGCCAGCAGTGATCCGGGACACACCGCAACTAATGAAAAACTGTTTTTT.